This record covers a single T cell receptor (beta chain). Its antigen is unidentified. The CDR3 covers 15 residues. V was clipped by 4 bases and J by 7 bases; unmatched bases: 13. Germline V gene lookup returns CDR1 SGHAT and CDR2 FQNNGV. The input for sorted-subset replicate PCRs was around 200 ng DNA, tens of thousands of T cell genomes. The table came from immunoSEQ multiplex PCR; TCRdb's copy has only in-frame clones and leaves some out. The sample yields about 1.1 million clones, around 82% seen once. The data stem from a study of shared clonotypes between healthy human individuals. Study findings and constraints: Naive subsets generally had larger estimated richness than memory subsets. Clonotype sharing across a few donors was observed for about 5.2% of naive CD4 clonotypes.

This chain links TRBV11-2 with TRBJ2-7, with 7 nucleotides matching TRBD2. The sequenced material came from memory CD4+ T cells from PBMCs. The subset was: CD45RA-negative fraction. The sequence was collected from a man between 18 and 29 years old in good health. Some clones in this sample may be carry-over from other donors' samples. Here the CDR3 reads CASSWGGITTGEQYF. The CDR3 DNA reads as TGTGCCAGCAGCTGGGGGGGGATCACAACGGGAGAGCAGTACTTC.